A single sample gave rise to the 6 T cell receptor beta chains below, sequenced in a study of shared clonotypes between healthy human individuals. Sequencing used immunoSEQ multiplex PCR; TCRdb keeps in-frame clones, though not all of them. This table has approximately 1,500,000 clones, nearly 99% appearing once. Sequencing input: naive CD4+ T cells sorted from blood. Stated subset: CD45RA+ positively selected. The receptors originated from a man under 40 in good health.

The chain recombines TRBV9 with TRBJ2-7; D is tentatively TRBD1 or TRBD2 (7 bases each). Per the germline V gene, CDR1 is SGDLS and CDR2 is YYNGEE. V was pared by 0 bases and J by 2 bases, with 15 bases between. This CDR3 is 16 amino acids long. The CDR3 protein is CASSVEPGGGPYEQYF. The CDR3 nucleotides read TGTGCCAGCAGCGTAGAGCCAGGGGGGGGCCCCTACGAGCAGTACTTC.

The V and J genes are TRBV14 and TRBJ2-1, with D unclear. CDR3 length equals 14 residues. CDR1 is SGHDN, CDR2 FVKESK, per germline. Between the trimmed V and J ends, which lost 0 bases and 4 bases, there was a span of 7 bases. The CDR3, as DNA: TGTGCCAGCAGCCAAGATCTTGGGTACAATGAGCAGTTCTTC. Amino acids: CASSQDLGYNEQFF. Supplemented by reference TRBV14 and TRBJ2-1, the full variable domain reads EAGVTQFPSHSVIEKGQTVTLRCDPISGHDNLYWYRRVMGKEIKFLLHFVKESKQDESGMPNNRFLAERTGGTYSTLKVQPAELEDSGVYFCASSQDLGYNEQFFGPGTRLTVL.

Of note for this clone: This specimen includes other DNA sequences encoding the same CDR3. The V and J genes are TRBV29-1 and TRBJ1-2, with D unresolved. The CDR3 has 9 amino acids. Germline V gene data show CDR1 as SQVTM and CDR2 as ANQGSEA. Trimming removed 4 bases from V and 4 bases from J, with 1 base in between. The CDR3 nucleotides read TGCAGCGTTGGCTATGGCTACACCTTC. Translation gives CSVGYGYTF. Based on the CDR3 plus reference TRBV29-1 and TRBJ1-2, the full variable domain is SAVISQKPSRDICQRGTSLTIQCQVDSQVTMMFWYRQQPGQSLTLIATANQGSEATYESGFVIDKFPISRPNLTFSTLTVSNMSPEDSSIYLCSVGYGYTFGSGTRLTVV.

The V gene is TRBV5-1, the J gene TRBJ2-7; 12 bases fit TRBD2. The CDR3 loop spans 15 amino acids. V was clipped by 3 bases and J by 5 bases; unmatched bases: 6. From germline, CDR1 is SGHRS and CDR2 YFSETQ. The CDR3 loop is CASSSTSGSINEQYF. The CDR3 DNA follows: TGCGCCAGCAGCTCGACTAGCGGGAGCATCAACGAGCAGTACTTC.

V and J are TRBV5-1 and TRBJ2-3; perhaps TRBD2 as D (6 bases). CDR3 length: 16 amino acids. Germline V gene lookup returns CDR1 SGHRS and CDR2 YFSETQ. V was cut by 7 bases and J by 0 bases, with 18 bases left in between. CDR3 amino acids: CASSWGRSTSTDTQYF. For the CDR3, the DNA is TGCGCCAGCTCCTGGGGGAGGTCCACCAGCACAGATACGCAGTATTTT. Using reference TRBV5-1 and TRBJ2-3 for the parts outside the CDR3, the full variable domain is KAGVTQTPRYLIKTRGQQVTLSCSPISGHRSVSWYQQTPGQGLQFLFEYFSETQRNKGNFPGRFSGRQFSNSRSEMNVSTLELGDSALYLCASSWGRSTSTDTQYFGPGTRLTVL.

This clone was picked up one time. This specimen includes other DNA sequences encoding the same CDR3. The DNA of the CDR3 is TGTGCCAGCAGCTTAGGGTCCAGGGGAAGCACAGATACGCAGTATTTT. Amino acids: CASSLGSRGSTDTQYF. The chain combines TRBV7-6 with TRBJ2-3, with a possible D match to TRBD1 (6 bases). CDR1 SGHVS and CDR2 FNYEAQ come from the germline V gene. The CDR3 is made up of 16 amino acids. Trimming took 1 base from V and 0 from J, leaving 11 bases between them. The full variable domain, in which reference TRBV7-6 and TRBJ2-3 provide the parts outside the CDR3, is GAGVSQSPRYKVTKRGQDVALRCDPISGHVSLYWYRQALGQGPEFLTYFNYEAQQDKSGLPNDRFSAERPEGSISTLTIQRTEQRDSAMYRCASSLGSRGSTDTQYFGPGTRLTVL.